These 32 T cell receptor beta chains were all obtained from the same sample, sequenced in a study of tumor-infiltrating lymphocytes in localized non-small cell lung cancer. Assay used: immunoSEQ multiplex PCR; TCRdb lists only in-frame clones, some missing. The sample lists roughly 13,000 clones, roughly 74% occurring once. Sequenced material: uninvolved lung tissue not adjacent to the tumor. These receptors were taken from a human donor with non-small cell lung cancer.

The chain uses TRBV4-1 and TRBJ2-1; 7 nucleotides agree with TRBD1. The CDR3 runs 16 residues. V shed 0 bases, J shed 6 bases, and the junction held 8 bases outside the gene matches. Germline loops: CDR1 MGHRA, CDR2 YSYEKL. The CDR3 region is CASSQDAGQGVNEQFF. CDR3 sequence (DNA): TGCGCCAGCAGCCAAGATGCGGGCCAGGGGGTCAATGAGCAGTTCTTC.

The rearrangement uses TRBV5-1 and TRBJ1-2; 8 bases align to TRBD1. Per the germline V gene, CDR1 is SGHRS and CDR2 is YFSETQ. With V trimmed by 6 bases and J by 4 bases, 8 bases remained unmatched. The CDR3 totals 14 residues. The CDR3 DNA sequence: TGCGCCAGCACCCCTGCAGGGGGCAGCTATGGCTACACCTTC. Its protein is CASTPAGGSYGYTF. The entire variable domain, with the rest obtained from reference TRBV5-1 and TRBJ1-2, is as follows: KAGVTQTPRYLIKTRGQQVTLSCSPISGHRSVSWYQQTPGQGLQFLFEYFSETQRNKGNFPGRFSGRQFSNSRSEMNVSTLELGDSALYLCASTPAGGSYGYTFGSGTRLTVV.

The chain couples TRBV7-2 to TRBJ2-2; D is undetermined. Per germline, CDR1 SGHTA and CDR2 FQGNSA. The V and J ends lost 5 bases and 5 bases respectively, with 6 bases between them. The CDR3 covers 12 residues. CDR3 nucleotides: TGTGCCAGCAGCCGTAGTACCGGGGAGCTGTTTTTT. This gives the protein CASSRSTGELFF.

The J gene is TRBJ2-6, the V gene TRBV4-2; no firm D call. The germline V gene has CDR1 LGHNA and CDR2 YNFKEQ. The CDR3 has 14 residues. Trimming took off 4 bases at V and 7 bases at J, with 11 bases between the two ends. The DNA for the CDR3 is TGTGCCAGCAGCCCGTATGCGAGCGCCAACGTCCTGACTTTC. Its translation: CASSPYASANVLTF.

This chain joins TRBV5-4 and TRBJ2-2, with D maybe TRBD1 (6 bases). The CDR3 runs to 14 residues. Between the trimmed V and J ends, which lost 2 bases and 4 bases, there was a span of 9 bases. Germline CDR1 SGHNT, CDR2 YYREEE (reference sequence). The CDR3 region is CASSLRTATGELFF. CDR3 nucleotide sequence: TGTGCCAGCAGCTTAAGGACAGCCACCGGGGAGCTGTTTTTT.

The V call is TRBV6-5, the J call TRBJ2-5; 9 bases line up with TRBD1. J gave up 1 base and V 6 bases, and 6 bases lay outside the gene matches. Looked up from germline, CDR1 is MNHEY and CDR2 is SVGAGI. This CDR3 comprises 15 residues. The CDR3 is CASSVGQGRQETQYF. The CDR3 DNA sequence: TGTGCCAGCAGCGTGGGACAGGGCCGCCAAGAGACCCAGTACTTC.

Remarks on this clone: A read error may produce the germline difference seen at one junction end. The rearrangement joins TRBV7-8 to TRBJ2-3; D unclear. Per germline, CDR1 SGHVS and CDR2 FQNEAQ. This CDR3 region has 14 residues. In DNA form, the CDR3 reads TGTGCCAGCAGCCTTGTGGGCCCCACAAATACGCAGTATTTT. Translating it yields CASSLVGPTNTQYF.

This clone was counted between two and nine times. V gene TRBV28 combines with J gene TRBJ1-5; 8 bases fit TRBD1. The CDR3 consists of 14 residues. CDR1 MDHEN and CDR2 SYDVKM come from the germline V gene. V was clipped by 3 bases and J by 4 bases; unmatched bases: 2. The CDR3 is CASSFQGANQPQHF. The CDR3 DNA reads TGTGCCAGCAGTTTTCAGGGGGCGAATCAGCCCCAGCATTTT.

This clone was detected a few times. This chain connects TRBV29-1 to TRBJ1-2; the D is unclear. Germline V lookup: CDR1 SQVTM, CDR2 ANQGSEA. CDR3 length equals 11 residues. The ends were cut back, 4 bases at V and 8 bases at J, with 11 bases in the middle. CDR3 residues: CSVVWVGGYTF. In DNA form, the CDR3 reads TGCAGCGTTGTTTGGGTAGGCGGCTACACCTTC. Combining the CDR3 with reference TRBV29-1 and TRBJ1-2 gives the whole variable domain SAVISQKPSRDICQRGTSLTIQCQVDSQVTMMFWYRQQPGQSLTLIATANQGSEATYESGFVIDKFPISRPNLTFSTLTVSNMSPEDSSIYLCSVVWVGGYTFGSGTRLTVV.

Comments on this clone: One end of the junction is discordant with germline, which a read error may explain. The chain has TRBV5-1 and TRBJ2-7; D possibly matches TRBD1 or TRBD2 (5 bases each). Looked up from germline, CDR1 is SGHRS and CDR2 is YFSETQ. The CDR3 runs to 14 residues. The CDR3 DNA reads TGCGCCAGCACCTTGGGACGACCAGACTACGAGCAGTACTTC. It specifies CASTLGRPDYEQYF.

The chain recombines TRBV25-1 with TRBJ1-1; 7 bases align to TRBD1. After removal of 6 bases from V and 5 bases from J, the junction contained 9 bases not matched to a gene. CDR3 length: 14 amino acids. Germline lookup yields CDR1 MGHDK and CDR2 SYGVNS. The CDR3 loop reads CASRQTGFKTEAFF. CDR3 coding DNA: TGTGCCAGCAGACAGACAGGGTTTAAAACTGAAGCTTTCTTT.

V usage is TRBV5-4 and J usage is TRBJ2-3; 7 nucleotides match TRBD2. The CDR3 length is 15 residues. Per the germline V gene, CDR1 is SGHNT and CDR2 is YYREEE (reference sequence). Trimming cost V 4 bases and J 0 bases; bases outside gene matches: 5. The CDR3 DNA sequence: TGTGCCAGCAGCCGGAGCGGGGCGAGCACAGATACGCAGTATTTT. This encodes CASSRSGASTDTQYF.

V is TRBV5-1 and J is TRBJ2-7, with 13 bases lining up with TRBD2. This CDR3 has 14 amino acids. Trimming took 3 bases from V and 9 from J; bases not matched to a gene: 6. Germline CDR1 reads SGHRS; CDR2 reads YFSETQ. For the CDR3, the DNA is TGCGCCAGCAGCTCCGGGACTAGCGGGGATGTGCAGTACTTC. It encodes CASSSGTSGDVQYF. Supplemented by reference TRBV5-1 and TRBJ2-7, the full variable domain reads KAGVTQTPRYLIKTRGQQVTLSCSPISGHRSVSWYQQTPGQGLQFLFEYFSETQRNKGNFPGRFSGRQFSNSRSEMNVSTLELGDSALYLCASSSGTSGDVQYFGPGTRLTVT.

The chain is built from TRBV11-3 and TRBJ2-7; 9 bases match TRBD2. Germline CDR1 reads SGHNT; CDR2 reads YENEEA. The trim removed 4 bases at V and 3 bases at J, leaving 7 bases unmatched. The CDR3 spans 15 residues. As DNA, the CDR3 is TGTGCCAGCAGCTCCATCGGACTAGCGAGCTACGAGCAGTACTTC. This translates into CASSSIGLASYEQYF.

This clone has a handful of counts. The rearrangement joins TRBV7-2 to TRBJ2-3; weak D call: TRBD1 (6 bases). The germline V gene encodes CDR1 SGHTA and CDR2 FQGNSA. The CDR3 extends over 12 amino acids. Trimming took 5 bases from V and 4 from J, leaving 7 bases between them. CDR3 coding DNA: TGTGCCAGCAGCGCAGGGGCAGATACGCAGTATTTT. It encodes CASSAGADTQYF.

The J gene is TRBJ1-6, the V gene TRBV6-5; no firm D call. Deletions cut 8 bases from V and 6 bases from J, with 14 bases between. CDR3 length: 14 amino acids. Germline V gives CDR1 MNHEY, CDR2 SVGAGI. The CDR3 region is CASGVDGINSPLHF. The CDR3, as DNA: TGTGCCAGCGGAGTCGACGGAATTAATTCACCCCTCCACTTT.

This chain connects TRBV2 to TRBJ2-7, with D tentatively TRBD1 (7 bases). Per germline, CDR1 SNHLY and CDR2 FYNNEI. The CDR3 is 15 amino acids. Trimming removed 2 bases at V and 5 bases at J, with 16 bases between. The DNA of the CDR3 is TGTGCCAGCAGTGAATTTTCAGGGGGGTCCCACGAGCAGTACTTC. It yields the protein CASSEFSGGSHEQYF.

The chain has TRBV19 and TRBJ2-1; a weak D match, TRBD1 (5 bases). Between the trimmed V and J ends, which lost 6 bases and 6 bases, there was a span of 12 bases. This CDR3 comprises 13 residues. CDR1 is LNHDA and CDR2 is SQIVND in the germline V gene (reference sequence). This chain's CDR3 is CASSTLQGNEQFF. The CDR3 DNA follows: TGTGCCAGTAGCACCCTTCAGGGCAATGAGCAGTTCTTC.

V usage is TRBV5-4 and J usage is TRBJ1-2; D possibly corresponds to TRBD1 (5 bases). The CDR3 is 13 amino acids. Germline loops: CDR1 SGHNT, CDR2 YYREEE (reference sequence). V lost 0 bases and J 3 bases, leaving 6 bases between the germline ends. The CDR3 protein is CASSLGGDYGYTF. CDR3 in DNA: TGTGCCAGCAGCTTGGGGGGGGACTATGGCTACACCTTC. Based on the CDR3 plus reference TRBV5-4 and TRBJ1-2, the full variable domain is ETGVTQSPTHLIKTRGQQVTLRCSSQSGHNTVSWYQQALGQGPQFIFQYYREEENGRGNFPPRFSGLQFPNYSSELNVNALELDDSALYLCASSLGGDYGYTFGSGTRLTVV.

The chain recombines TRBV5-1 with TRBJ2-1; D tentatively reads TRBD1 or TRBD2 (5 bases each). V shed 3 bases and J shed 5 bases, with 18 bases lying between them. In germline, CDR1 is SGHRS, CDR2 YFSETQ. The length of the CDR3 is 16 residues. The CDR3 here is CASSWIPGTDNNEQFF. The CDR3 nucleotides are TGCGCCAGCAGCTGGATTCCCGGGACCGATAACAATGAGCAGTTCTTC.

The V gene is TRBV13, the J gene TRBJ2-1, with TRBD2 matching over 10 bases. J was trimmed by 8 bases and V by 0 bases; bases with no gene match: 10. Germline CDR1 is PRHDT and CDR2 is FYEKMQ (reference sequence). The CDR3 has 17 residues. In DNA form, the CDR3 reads TGTGCCAGCAGCTTAGGCGAACTTAGACTAGCGGGCCATGAGCAGTTCTTC. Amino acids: CASSLGELRLAGHEQFF.

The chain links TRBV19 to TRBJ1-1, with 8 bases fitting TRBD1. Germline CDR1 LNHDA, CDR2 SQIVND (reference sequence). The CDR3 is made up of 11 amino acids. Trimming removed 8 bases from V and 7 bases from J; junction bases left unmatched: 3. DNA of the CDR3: TGTGCCAGTCTTGGACAGGGTGAAGCTTTCTTT. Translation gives CASLGQGEAFF.

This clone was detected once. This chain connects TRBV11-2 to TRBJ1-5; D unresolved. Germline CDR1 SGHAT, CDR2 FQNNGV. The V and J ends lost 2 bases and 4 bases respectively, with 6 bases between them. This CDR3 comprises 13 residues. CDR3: CASSLSWNQPQHF. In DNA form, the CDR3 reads TGTGCCAGCAGCTTATCGTGGAATCAGCCCCAGCATTTT. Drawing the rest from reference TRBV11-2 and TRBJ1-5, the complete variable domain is EAGVAQSPRYKIIEKRQSVAFWCNPISGHATLYWYQQILGQGPKLLIQFQNNGVVDDSQLPKDRFSAERLKGVDSTLKIQPAKLEDSAVYLCASSLSWNQPQHFGDGTRLSIL.

The CDR3 loop is CASSLSSGGQETQYF. The CDR3 DNA is TGTGCCAGCAGCTTGTCTAGCGGGGGCCAAGAGACCCAGTACTTC. The chain has TRBV5-4 and TRBJ2-5, with 10 bases fitting TRBD2. After removal of 1 base from V and 1 base from J, the junction contained 1 base not matched to a gene. The CDR3 has 15 amino acids. Germline V lookup: CDR1 SGHNT, CDR2 YYREEE (reference sequence).

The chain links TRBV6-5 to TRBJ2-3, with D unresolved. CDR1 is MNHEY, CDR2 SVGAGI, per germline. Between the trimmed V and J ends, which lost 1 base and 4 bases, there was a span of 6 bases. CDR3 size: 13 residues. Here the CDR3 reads CASSYLRADTQYF. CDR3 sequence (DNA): TGTGCCAGCAGTTACTTACGGGCAGATACGCAGTATTTT.

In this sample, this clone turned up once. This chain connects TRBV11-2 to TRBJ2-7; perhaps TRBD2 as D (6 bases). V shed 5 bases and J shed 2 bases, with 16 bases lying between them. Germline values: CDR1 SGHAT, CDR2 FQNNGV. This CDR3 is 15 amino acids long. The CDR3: CASSPVGRGAYEQYF. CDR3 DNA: TGTGCCAGCAGCCCTGTGGGGCGGGGAGCCTACGAGCAGTACTTC.

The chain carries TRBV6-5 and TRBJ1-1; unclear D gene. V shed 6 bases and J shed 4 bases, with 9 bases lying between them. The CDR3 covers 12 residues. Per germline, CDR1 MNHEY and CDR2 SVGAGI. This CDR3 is CASRGSGTEAFF. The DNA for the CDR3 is TGTGCCAGCAGGGGGAGTGGCACTGAAGCTTTCTTT.

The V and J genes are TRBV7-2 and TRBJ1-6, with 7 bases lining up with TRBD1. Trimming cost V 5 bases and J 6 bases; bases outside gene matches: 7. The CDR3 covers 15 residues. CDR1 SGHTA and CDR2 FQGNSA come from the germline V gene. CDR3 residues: CASSPRTGFNSPLHF. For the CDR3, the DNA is TGTGCCAGCAGCCCAAGGACAGGCTTTAATTCACCCCTCCACTTT.

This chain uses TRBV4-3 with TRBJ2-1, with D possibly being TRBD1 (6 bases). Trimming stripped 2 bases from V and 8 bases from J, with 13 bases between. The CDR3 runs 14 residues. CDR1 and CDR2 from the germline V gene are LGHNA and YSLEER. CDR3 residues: CASSQRKGVDEQFF. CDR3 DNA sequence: TGCGCCAGCAGCCAAAGGAAGGGGGTGGATGAGCAGTTCTTC.

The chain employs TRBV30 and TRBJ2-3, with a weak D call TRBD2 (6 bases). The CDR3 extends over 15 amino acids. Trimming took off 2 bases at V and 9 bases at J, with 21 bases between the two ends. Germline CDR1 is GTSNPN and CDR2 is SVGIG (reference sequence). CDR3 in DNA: TGTGCCTGGAGTTCCCGGGATCGCGGGGTGTGGACGCAGTATTTT. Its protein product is CAWSSRDRGVWTQYF.

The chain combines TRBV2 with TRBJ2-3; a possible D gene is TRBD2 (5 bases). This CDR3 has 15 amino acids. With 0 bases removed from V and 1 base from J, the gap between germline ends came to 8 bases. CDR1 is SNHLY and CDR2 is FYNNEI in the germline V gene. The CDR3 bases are TGTGCCAGCAGTGAAGCACAAGCGGGCACAGATACGCAGTATTTT. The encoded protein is CASSEAQAGTDTQYF.

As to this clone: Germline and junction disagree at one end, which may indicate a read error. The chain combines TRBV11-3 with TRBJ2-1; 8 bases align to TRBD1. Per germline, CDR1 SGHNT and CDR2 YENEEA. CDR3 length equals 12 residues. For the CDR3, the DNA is TGTGCCAGCAGCTTAGTTCGGACAGGGCTCCTCTTC. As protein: CASSLVRTGLLF.